Presented here are 20 T cell receptor beta chains from one specimen sequenced in a study of blood T cell repertoires in COVID-19. The method was immunoSEQ multiplex PCR; TCRdb's version includes in-frame clones alone and lacks a portion of them. The table has a few hundred thousand clones, 90% seen once. Sequences were obtained from peripheral blood. These receptors came from a woman aged 45-65 years with COVID-19, enrolled during active disease.

This clone appeared once. V and J are TRBV5-1 and TRBJ2-3, with D possibly TRBD1 on 6 matching bases. The V end lost 5 bases, the J end lost 4 bases, and 17 bases lay between the germline ends. The CDR3 covers 15 residues. The germline V gene encodes CDR1 SGHRS and CDR2 YFSETQ. CDR3 DNA sequence: TGCGCCAGCAGAACAATACAGGGATCAGCAGATACGCAGTATTTT. This sequence encodes CASRTIQGSADTQYF.

V is TRBV5-1 and J is TRBJ2-7, with 12 positions matching TRBD1. Losses at the gene ends were 7 bases for V and 7 bases for J; bases not matched to a gene: 9. Germline CDR1 SGHRS, CDR2 YFSETQ. The CDR3 loop spans 14 amino acids. The CDR3 region is CASSGQGAMREQYF. In DNA, the CDR3 is TGCGCCAGCTCGGGACAGGGGGCGATGAGAGAGCAGTACTTC. The whole variable domain, remainder taken from reference TRBV5-1 and TRBJ2-7, is KAGVTQTPRYLIKTRGQQVTLSCSPISGHRSVSWYQQTPGQGLQFLFEYFSETQRNKGNFPGRFSGRQFSNSRSEMNVSTLELGDSALYLCASSGQGAMREQYFGPGTRLTVT.

The table lists this clone with a count of one. The gene calls are TRBV19 and TRBJ2-7, with D possibly matching TRBD2 (6 bases). Looked up from germline, CDR1 is LNHDA and CDR2 is SQIVND (reference sequence). The CDR3 covers 17 residues. V dropped 5 bases and J dropped 5 bases, with 25 bases sitting between them. The CDR3 region has the DNA TGTGCCAGTAGTCACAGGTTGGGAGGTTGGAGCTACGACGAGCAGTACTTC. This sequence encodes CASSHRLGGWSYDEQYF.

The chain couples TRBV5-1 to TRBJ2-5, with a possible D match to TRBD1 (6 bases). This CDR3 is built from 14 residues. The V gene lost 4 bases and the J gene lost 5 bases, with 15 bases spanning the gap. The germline CDR1 and CDR2 sequences are SGHRS and YFSETQ. The CDR3 DNA reads TGCGCCAGCAGCAGCAGGGGCGCTTGGGAGACCCAGTACTTC. Amino acids: CASSSRGAWETQYF.

The CDR3, as DNA: TGTGCCACCAGTGACCCCGCGGACAGGAGAGATACGCAGTATTTT. The encoded protein is CATSDPADRRDTQYF. The chain couples TRBV24-1 to TRBJ2-3; TRBD1 agrees at 7 bases. Germline values: CDR1 KGHDR, CDR2 SFDVKD. This CDR3 has 15 residues. Trimming took 4 bases from V and 5 from J; bases not matched to a gene: 8.

This clone was seen only a few times. The rearrangement uses TRBV7-6 and TRBJ1-3; TRBD1 might be the D (5 bases). The CDR3 has 16 residues. Germline values: CDR1 SGHVS, CDR2 FNYEAQ. The germline V and J ends were trimmed by 4 bases and 0 bases, with 13 bases remaining between them. The CDR3 protein is CASSSPTQDSGNTIYF. The DNA of the CDR3 is TGTGCCAGCAGCTCTCCAACACAGGACTCTGGAAACACCATATATTTT.

This sequence joins TRBV19 and TRBJ2-7, with 14 positions matching TRBD2. Germline lookup yields CDR1 LNHDA and CDR2 SQIVND (reference sequence). Germline trimming cut 10 bases from V and 2 bases from J; bases unmatched to any gene: 10. CDR3 length: 16 residues. CDR3 sequence reads: CATRTTGLAGAYEQYF. CDR3 nucleotides: TGTGCCACTCGAACGACGGGACTAGCGGGGGCCTACGAGCAGTACTTC.

This chain's CDR3 is CASSSPIGQSGLQPQHF. DNA for the CDR3: TGTGCCAGCAGTTCACCTATCGGACAGAGCGGTCTTCAGCCCCAGCATTTT. This rearrangement joins TRBV28 to TRBJ1-5, with TRBD1 as a possible D gene (6 bases). The CDR3 sequence is 17 residues long. Trimming shortened V by 4 bases and J by 6 bases, and 22 bases separated the two germline ends. In germline, CDR1 is MDHEN, CDR2 SYDVKM.

The chain is built from TRBV18 and TRBJ2-7, with D unresolved. CDR3 size: 15 residues. Germline V CDR1 and CDR2: KGHSH, LQKENI. The germline V and J ends were trimmed by 5 bases and 3 bases, with 17 bases remaining between them. CDR3 amino acids: CASSTKRGSNYEQYF. The CDR3 DNA follows: TGTGCCAGCTCAACGAAACGAGGCAGCAACTACGAGCAGTACTTC.

This chain joins TRBV27 and TRBJ1-2, with 7 bases fitting TRBD1. V gave up 4 bases and J gave up 10 bases; unmatched junction bases: 12. The CDR3 extends over 14 amino acids. From germline, CDR1 is MNHEY and CDR2 SMNVEV (reference sequence). The CDR3 DNA reads TGTGCCAGCAGTTCACAGGGGACCCCAGAGGTCTACACCTTC. Translated: CASSSQGTPEVYTF.

V is TRBV29-1 and J is TRBJ2-7; TRBD1 matches 8 bases. The CDR3 is 17 residues long. With V trimmed by 1 base and J by 4 bases, 15 bases remained unmatched. Germline CDR1 and CDR2: SQVTM and ANQGSEA. Here the CDR3 reads CSVEAPFGRGQGYEQYF. The CDR3, as DNA: TGCAGCGTTGAAGCCCCCTTCGGCAGGGGGCAAGGTTACGAGCAGTACTTC.

The chain has TRBV6-2 or TRBV6-3 and TRBJ2-2; 8 bases fit TRBD1. The CDR3 loop spans 15 amino acids. V shed 4 bases and J 1 base; nucleotides not matched to a gene: 2. Germline loops: CDR1 MNHEY, CDR2 SVGEGT. The CDR3: CASSSGQENTGELFF. In nucleotides, the CDR3 is TGTGCCAGCAGTTCGGGACAGGAGAACACCGGGGAGCTGTTTTTT.

The CDR3 spells CASSERDRPYYGYTF. Here the CDR3 DNA reads TGTGCCAGCAGTGAAAGGGACAGGCCCTACTATGGCTACACCTTC. The chain joins TRBV2 to TRBJ1-2, with 8 bases matching TRBD1. CDR1 and CDR2 from the germline V gene are SNHLY and FYNNEI. The CDR3 consists of 15 residues. Trimming at V came to 2 bases and at J to 3 bases, leaving 5 bases not matched to a gene.

This clone occurred a few times. The chain combines TRBV30 with TRBJ1-6; 7 bases fit TRBD1. The germline gives CDR1 GTSNPN, CDR2 SVGIG (reference sequence). With 1 base clipped from V and 9 bases from J, the junction kept 15 bases outside the gene matches. The CDR3 totals 17 residues. The CDR3 nucleotides read TGTGCCTGGAGTGCCGACAGGGCTCGGCGAGGGAGTTCACCCCTCCACTTT. It is translated as CAWSADRARRGSSPLHF.

The J gene is TRBJ1-3, the V gene TRBV4-3; possibly TRBD1 for D (5 bases). CDR1 LGHNA and CDR2 YSLEER come from the germline V gene. This CDR3 is 17 amino acids long. V was trimmed by 0 bases and J by 0 bases, leaving 12 bases between them. Written as DNA, the CDR3 is TGCGCCAGCAGCCAAGATCCAGGGCGACCCTCTGGAAACACCATATATTTT. This encodes CASSQDPGRPSGNTIYF.

The chain has TRBV14 and TRBJ2-1; 8 positions agree with TRBD2. Germline V gives CDR1 SGHDN, CDR2 FVKESK. V shed 0 bases, J shed 5 bases, and the junction held 3 bases outside the gene matches. This CDR3 is built from 15 residues. The CDR3 DNA reads as TGTGCCAGCAGCCAAGATATAGCGGGAAACAATGAGCAGTTCTTC. Protein: CASSQDIAGNNEQFF.

J is TRBJ1-1 and V is TRBV15, with D possibly TRBD1 on 6 matching bases. Looked up from germline, CDR1 is LNHNV and CDR2 is YYDKDF (reference sequence). The CDR3 has 16 residues. Trimming shortened V by 3 bases and J by 2 bases, and 16 bases separated the two germline ends. The CDR3 DNA reads TGTGCCACCAGCAGTCAAGCCACGGGACACAACACTGAAGCTTTCTTT. Encoded protein: CATSSQATGHNTEAFF.

The chain joins TRBV7-6 to TRBJ2-1; the match to TRBD2 covers 8 bases. V dropped 2 bases and J dropped 0; count of bases not matched to a gene: 9. The CDR3 covers 18 residues. The germline CDR1 and CDR2 sequences are SGHVS and FNYEAQ. DNA of the CDR3: TGTGCCAGCAGCTTAATCGGGCGGGAGGCTAGCTCCTACAATGAGCAGTTCTTC. Amino acids: CASSLIGREASSYNEQFF.

The sample holds a few counts of this clone. The gene calls are TRBV19 and TRBJ1-5, with 7 positions matching TRBD1. Losses at the gene ends were 6 bases for V and 0 bases for J; bases not matched to a gene: 8. This CDR3 is built from 16 residues. CDR1 is LNHDA and CDR2 is SQIVND in the germline V gene (reference sequence). The CDR3 coding sequence is TGTGCCAGTAGCCCGGTGACAGGGAGTAGCAATCAGCCCCAGCATTTT. It codes for CASSPVTGSSNQPQHF.

The chain has TRBV6-1 and TRBJ1-3, with TRBD1 as a possible D gene (5 bases). The CDR3 has 14 amino acids. Germline CDR1 is MNHNS and CDR2 is SASEGT. V was pared by 3 bases and J by 0 bases, with 6 bases between. The CDR3 sequence: CASSEDISGNTIYF. For the CDR3, the DNA is TGTGCCAGCAGTGAGGACATCTCTGGAAACACCATATATTTT.